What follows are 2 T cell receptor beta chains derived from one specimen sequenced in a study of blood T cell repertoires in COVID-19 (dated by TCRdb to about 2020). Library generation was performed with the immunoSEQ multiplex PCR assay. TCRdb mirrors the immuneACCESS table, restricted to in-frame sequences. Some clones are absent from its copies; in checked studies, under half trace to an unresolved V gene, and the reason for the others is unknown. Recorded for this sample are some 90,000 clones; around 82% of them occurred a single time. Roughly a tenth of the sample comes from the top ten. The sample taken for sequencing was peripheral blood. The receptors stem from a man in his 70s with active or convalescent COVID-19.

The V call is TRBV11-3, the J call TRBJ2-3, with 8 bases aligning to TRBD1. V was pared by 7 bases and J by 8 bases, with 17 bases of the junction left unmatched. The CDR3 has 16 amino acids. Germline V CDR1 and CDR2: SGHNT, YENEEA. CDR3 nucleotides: TGTGCCAGCAACAGGGGGGTAGGGGAAGGTCGAGGTACGCAGTATTTT. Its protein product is CASNRGVGEGRGTQYF.

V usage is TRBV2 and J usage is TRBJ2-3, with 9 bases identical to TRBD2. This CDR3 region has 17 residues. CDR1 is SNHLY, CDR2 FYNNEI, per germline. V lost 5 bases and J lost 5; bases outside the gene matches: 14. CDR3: CASSQDAGGRRGDTQYF. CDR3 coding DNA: TGTGCCAGCAGTCAGGATGCGGGGGGGCGGCGCGGAGATACGCAGTATTTT.